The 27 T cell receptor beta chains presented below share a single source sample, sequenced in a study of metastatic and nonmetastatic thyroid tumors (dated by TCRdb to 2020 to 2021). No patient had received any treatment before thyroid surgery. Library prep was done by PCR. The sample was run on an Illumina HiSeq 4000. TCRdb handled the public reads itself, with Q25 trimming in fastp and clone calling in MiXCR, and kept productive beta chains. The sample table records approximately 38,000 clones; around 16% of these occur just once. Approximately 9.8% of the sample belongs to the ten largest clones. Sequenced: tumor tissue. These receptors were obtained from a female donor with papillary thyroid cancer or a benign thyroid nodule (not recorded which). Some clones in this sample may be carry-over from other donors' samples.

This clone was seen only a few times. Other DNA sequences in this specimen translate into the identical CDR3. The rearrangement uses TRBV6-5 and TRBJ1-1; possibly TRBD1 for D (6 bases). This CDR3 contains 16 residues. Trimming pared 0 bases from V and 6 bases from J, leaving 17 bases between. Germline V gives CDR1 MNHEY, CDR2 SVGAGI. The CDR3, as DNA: TGTGCCAGCAGTTACTCGATTGGCAGGGGCCGTTCTGAAGCTTTCTTT. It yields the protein CASSYSIGRGRSEAFF.

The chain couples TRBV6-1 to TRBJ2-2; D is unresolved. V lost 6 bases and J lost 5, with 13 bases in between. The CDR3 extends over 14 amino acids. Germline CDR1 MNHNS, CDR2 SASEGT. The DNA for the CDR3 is TGTGCCAGCAGGCCCATCACAGAGACCGGGGAGCTGTTTTTT. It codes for CASRPITETGELFF.

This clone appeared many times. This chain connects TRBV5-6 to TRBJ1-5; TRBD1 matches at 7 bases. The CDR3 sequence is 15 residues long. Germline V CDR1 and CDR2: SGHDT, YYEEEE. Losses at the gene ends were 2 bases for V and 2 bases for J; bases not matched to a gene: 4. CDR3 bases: TGTGCCAGCAGCTTTACAGGGGAAGGCAATCAGCCCCAGCATTTT. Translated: CASSFTGEGNQPQHF.

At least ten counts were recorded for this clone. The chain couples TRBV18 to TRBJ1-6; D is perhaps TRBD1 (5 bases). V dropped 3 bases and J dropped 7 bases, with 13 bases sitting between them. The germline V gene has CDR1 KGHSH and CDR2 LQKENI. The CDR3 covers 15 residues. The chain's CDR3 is CASSPGGGGNSPLHF. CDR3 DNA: TGTGCCAGCTCACCGGGCGGGGGGGGAAATTCACCCCTCCACTTT.

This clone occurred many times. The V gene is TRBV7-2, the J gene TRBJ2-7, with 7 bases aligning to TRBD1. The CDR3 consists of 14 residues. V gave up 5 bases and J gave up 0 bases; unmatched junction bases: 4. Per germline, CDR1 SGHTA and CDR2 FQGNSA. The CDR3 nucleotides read TGTGCCAGCAGCCAGGACAGGAGCTCCTACGAGCAGTACTTC. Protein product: CASSQDRSSYEQYF.

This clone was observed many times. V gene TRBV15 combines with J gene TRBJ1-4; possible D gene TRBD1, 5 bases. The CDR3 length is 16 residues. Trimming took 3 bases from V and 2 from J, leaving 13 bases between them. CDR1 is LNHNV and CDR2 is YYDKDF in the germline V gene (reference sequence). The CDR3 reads CATSRSRGVTNEKLFF. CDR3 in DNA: TGTGCCACCAGCAGGAGCCGAGGGGTCACTAATGAAAAACTGTTTTTT.

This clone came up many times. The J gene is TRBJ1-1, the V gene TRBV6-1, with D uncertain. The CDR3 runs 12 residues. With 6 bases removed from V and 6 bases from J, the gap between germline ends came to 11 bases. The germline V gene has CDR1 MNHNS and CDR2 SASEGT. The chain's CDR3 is CASRTPDPEAFF. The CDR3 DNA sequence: TGTGCCAGCAGGACCCCGGACCCTGAAGCTTTCTTT.

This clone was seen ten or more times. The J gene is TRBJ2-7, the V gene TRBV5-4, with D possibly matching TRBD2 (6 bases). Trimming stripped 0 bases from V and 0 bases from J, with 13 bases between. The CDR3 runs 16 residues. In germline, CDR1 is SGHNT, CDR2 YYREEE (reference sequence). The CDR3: CASSLATKGLSYEQYF. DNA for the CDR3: TGTGCCAGCAGCTTGGCCACGAAGGGACTCTCCTACGAGCAGTACTTC.

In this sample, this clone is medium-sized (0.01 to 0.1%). DNA for the CDR3: TGTGCCAGCAGTTTTGTGGGATTCCTACCCAATTCACCCCTCCACTTT. It encodes CASSFVGFLPNSPLHF. The V gene is TRBV27, the J gene TRBJ1-6; D gene ambiguous. The CDR3 spans 16 residues. Trimming removed 3 bases at V and 7 bases at J, with 16 bases between. Germline lookup yields CDR1 MNHEY and CDR2 SMNVEV (reference sequence).

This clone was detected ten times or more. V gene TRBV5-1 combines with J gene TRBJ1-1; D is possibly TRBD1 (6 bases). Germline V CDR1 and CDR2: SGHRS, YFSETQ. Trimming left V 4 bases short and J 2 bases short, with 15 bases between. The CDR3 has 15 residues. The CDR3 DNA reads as TGCGCCAGCAGCACCAAACAGGGTGGAAACACTGAAGCTTTCTTT. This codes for CASSTKQGGNTEAFF. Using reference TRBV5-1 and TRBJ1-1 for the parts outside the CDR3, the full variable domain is KAGVTQTPRYLIKTRGQQVTLSCSPISGHRSVSWYQQTPGQGLQFLFEYFSETQRNKGNFPGRFSGRQFSNSRSEMNVSTLELGDSALYLCASSTKQGGNTEAFFGQGTRLTVV.

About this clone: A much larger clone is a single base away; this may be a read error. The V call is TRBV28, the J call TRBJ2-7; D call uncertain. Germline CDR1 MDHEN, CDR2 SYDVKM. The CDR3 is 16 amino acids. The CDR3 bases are TGTGTCAGCAGTTCGTACTGGACGTCTATCTCCTACGAGCAGTACTTC. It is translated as CVSSSYWTSISYEQYF.

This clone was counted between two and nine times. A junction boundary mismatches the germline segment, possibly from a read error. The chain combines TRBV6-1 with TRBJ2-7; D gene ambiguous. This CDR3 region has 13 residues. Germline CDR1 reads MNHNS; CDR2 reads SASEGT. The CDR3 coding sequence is TGTGCCCGCAGGCCACCTGGGTCCTACGAGCAGTACTTC. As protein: CARRPPGSYEQYF.

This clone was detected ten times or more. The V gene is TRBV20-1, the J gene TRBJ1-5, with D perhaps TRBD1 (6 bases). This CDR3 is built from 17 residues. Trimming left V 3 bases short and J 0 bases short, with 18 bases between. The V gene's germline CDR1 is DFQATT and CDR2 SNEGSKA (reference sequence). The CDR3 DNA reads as TGCAGTGCTAGCCCCGGTGGAGGGGGGGGTAGCAATCAGCCCCAGCATTTT. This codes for CSASPGGGGGSNQPQHF.

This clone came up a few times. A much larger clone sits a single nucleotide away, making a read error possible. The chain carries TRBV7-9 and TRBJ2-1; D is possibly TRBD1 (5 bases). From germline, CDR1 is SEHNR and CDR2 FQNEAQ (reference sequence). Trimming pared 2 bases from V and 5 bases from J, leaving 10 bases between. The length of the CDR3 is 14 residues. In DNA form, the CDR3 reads TGTGCCAGCAGCTTAAGGACATGTCACAATGAGCAGTTCTTC. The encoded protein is CASSLRTCHNEQFF.

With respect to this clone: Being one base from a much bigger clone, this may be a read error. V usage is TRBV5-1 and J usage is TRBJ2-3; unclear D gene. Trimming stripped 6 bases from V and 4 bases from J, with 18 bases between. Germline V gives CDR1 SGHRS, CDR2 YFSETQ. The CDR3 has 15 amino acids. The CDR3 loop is CASISVTTDSDTQYF. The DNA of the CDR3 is TGCGCCAGCATCTCCGTAACTACCGATTCAGATACGCAGTATTTT.

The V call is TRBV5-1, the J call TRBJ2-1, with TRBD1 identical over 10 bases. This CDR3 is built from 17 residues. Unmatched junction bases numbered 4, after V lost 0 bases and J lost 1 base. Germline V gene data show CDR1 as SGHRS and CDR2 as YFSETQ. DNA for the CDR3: TGCGCCAGCAGCTTGGGAGGGGACAGGGGTTCCTACAATGAGCAGTTCTTC. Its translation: CASSLGGDRGSYNEQFF. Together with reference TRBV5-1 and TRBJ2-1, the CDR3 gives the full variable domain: KAGVTQTPRYLIKTRGQQVTLSCSPISGHRSVSWYQQTPGQGLQFLFEYFSETQRNKGNFPGRFSGRQFSNSRSEMNVSTLELGDSALYLCASSLGGDRGSYNEQFFGPGTRLTVL.

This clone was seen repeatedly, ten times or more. The CDR3 is CASTYRGGEKLFF. The CDR3 DNA is TGTGCCAGTACGTATAGGGGCGGCGAAAAACTGTTTTTT. This chain connects TRBV19 to TRBJ1-4, with D perhaps matching TRBD1 (5 bases). CDR3 length equals 13 residues. Between the trimmed V and J ends, which lost 7 bases and 8 bases, there was a span of 14 bases. CDR1 is LNHDA, CDR2 SQIVND, per germline (reference sequence).

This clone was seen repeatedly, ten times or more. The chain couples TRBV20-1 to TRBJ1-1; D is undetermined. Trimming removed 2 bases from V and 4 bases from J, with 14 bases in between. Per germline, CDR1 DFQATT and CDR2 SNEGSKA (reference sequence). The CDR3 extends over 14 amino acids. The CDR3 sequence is CSARSPGRGTEAFF. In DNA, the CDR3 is TGCAGTGCTAGATCGCCTGGGCGAGGCACTGAAGCTTTCTTT.

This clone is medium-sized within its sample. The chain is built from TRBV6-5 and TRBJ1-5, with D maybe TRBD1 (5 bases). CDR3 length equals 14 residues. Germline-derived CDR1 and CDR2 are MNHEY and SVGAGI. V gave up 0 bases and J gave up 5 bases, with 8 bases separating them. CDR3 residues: CASSYSRGDQPQHF. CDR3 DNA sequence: TGTGCCAGCAGTTACTCAAGGGGCGATCAGCCCCAGCATTTT.

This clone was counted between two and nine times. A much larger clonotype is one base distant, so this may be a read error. The CDR3 sequence: CASSSRAVITDTQYF. The CDR3 DNA reads as TGTGCCAGCAGCTCTCGAGCGGTAATCACAGATACGCAGTATTTT. The chain is built from TRBV3-1 and TRBJ2-3; a weak D match, TRBD2 (5 bases). CDR1 and CDR2 (germline): LGHDT, YNNKEL (reference sequence). This CDR3 contains 15 residues. Trimming shortened V by 5 bases and J by 2 bases, and 14 bases separated the two germline ends.

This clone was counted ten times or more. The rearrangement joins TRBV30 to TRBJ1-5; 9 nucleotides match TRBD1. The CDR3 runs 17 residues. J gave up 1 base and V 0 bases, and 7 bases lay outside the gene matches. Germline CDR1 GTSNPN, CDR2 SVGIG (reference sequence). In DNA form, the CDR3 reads TGTGCCTGGAGTGTAACCGGGACAGGGCGGAGCAATCAGCCCCAGCATTTT. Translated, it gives CAWSVTGTGRSNQPQHF. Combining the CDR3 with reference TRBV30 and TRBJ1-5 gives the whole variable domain SQTIHQWPATLVQPVGSPLSLECTVEGTSNPNLYWYRQAAGRGLQLLFYSVGIGQISSEVPQNLSASRPQDRQFILSSKKLLLSDSGFYLCAWSVTGTGRSNQPQHFGDGTRLSIL.

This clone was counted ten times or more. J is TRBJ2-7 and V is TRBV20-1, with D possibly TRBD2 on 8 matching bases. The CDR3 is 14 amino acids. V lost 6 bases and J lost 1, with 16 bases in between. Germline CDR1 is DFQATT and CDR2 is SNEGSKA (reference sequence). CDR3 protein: CSAEGASGSYEQYF. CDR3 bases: TGCAGTGCCGAGGGGGCTAGCGGGTCCTACGAGCAGTACTTC.

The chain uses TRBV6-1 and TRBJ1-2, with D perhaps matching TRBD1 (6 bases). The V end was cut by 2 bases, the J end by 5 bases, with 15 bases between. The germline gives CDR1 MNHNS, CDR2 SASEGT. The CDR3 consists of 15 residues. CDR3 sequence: CASSESAGQQYGYTF. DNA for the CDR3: TGTGCCAGCAGTGAATCAGCGGGACAACAATATGGCTACACCTTC.

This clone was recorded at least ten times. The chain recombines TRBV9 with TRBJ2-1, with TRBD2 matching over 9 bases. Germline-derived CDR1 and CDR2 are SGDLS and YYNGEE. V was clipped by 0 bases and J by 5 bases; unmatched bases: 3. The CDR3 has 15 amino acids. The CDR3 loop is CASSVVAGADNEQFF. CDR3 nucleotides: TGTGCCAGCAGCGTAGTAGCGGGAGCTGACAATGAGCAGTTCTTC.

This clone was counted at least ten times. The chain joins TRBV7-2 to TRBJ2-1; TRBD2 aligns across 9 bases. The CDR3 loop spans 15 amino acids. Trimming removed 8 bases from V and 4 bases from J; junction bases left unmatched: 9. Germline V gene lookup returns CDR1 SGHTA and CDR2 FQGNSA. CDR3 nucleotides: TGTGCCAGCCGGAGAGATAGCGGGAGTTACAATGAGCAGTTCTTC. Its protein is CASRRDSGSYNEQFF.

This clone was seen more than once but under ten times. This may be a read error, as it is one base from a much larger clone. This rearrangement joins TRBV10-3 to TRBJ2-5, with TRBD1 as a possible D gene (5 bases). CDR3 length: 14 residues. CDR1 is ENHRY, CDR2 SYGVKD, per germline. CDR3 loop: CVISNSGNRQTQYF. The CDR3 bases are TGTGTCATCTCCAACTCAGGGAATCGGCAGACCCAGTACTTC.

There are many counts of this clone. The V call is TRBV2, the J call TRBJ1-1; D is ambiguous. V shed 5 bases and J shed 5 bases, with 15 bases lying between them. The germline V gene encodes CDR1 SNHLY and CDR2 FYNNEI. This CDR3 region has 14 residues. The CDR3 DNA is TGTGCCAGCAGTTACGCCTCAGGAGTGACTGAAGCTTTCTTT. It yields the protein CASSYASGVTEAFF.